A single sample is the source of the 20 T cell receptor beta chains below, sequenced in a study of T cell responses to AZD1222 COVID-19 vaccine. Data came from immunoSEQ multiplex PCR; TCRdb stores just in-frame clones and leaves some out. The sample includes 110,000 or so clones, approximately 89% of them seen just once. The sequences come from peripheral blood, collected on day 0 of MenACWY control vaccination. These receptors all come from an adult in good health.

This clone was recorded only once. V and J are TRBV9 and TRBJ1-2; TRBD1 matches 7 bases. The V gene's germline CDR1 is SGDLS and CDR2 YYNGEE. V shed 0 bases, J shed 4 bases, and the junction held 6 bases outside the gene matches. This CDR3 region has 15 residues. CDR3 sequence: CASSVAGTASYGYTF. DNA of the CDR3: TGTGCCAGCAGCGTAGCTGGGACAGCCTCCTATGGCTACACCTTC.

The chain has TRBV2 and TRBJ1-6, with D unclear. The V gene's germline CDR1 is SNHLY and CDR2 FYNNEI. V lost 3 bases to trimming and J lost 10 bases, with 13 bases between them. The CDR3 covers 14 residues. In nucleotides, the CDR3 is TGTGCCAGCAGTGATGGTGAGGGTAGGTCACCCCTCCACTTT. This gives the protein CASSDGEGRSPLHF.

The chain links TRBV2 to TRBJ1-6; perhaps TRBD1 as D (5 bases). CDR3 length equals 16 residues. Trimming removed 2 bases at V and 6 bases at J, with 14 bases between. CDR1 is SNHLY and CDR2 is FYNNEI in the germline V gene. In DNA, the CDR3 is TGTGCCAGCAGTGAAAGTGACAGCCTGTTTAATTCACCCCTCCACTTT. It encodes CASSESDSLFNSPLHF.

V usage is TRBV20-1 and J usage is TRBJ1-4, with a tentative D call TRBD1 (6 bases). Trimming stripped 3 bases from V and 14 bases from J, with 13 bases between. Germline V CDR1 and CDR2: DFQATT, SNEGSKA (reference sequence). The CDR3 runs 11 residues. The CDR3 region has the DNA TGCAGTGCTAGGGGGTTTCAGGGGCTGTTTTTT. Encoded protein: CSARGFQGLFF.

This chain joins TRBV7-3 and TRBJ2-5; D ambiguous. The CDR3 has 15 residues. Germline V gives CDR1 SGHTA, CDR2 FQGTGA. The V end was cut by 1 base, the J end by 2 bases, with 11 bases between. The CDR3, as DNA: TGTGCCAGCAGCTTAATGGGTTTGTCGCAAGAGACCCAGTACTTC. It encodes CASSLMGLSQETQYF.

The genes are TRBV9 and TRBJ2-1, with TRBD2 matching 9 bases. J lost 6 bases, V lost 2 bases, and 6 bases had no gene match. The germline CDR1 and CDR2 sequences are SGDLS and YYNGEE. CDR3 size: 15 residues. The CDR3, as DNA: TGTGCCAGCAGCGTGGGCGGGGGGGCCGCCAATGAGCAGTTCTTC. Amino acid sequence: CASSVGGGAANEQFF. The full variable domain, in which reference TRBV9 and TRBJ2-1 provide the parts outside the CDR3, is DSGVTQTPKHLITATGQRVTLRCSPRSGDLSVYWYQQSLDQGLQFLIQYYNGEERAKGNILERFSAQQFPDLHSELNLSSLELGDSALYFCASSVGGGAANEQFFGPGTRLTVL.

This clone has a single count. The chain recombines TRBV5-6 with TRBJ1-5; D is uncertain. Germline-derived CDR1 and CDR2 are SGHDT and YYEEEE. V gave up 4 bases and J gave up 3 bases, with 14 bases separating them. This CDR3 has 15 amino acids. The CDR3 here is CASSVRGTTNQPQHF. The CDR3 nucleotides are TGTGCCAGCAGCGTCCGGGGTACAACCAATCAGCCCCAGCATTTT.

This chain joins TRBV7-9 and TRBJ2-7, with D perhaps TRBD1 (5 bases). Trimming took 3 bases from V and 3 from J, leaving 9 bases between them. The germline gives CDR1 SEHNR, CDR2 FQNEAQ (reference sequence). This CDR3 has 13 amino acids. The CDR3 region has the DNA TGTGCCAGCAGCTTCGGACAAAACTACGAGCAGTACTTC. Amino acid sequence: CASSFGQNYEQYF.

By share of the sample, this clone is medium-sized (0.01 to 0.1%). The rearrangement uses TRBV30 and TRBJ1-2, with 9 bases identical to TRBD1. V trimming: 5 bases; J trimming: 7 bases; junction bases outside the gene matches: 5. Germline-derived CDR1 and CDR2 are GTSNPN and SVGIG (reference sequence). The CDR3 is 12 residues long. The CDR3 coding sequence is TGTGCCTGGGAGGACAGGGGTGGTGGCTACACCTTC. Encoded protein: CAWEDRGGGYTF.

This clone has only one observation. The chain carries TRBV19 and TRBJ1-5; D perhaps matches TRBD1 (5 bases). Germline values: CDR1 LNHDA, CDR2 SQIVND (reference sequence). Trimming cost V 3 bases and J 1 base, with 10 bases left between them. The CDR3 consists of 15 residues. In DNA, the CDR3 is TGTGCCAGTAGTATCACCTGGGGGAGCAATCAGCCCCAGCATTTT. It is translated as CASSITWGSNQPQHF.

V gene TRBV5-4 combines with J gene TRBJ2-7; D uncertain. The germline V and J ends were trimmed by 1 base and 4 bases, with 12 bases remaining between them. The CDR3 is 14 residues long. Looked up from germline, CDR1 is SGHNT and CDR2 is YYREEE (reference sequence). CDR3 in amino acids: CASSLSGTSYEQYF. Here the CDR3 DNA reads TGTGCCAGCAGCTTGTCTGGCACTTCGTACGAGCAGTACTTC.

CDR3 in DNA: TGCGCCAGCAGCCCCTCAGGCGGGGGGGCCGCTTTAGGCACAGATACGCAGTATTTT. This encodes CASSPSGGGAALGTDTQYF. The V and J genes are TRBV5-1 and TRBJ2-3; TRBD2 agrees at 9 bases. Trimming at V came to 4 bases and at J to 1 base, leaving 16 bases not matched to a gene. Germline CDR1 and CDR2: SGHRS and YFSETQ. The CDR3 length is 19 residues.

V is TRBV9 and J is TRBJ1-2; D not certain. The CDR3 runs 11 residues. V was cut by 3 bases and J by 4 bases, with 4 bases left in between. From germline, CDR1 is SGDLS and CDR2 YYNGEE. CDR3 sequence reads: CASSARYGYTF. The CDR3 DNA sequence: TGTGCCAGCAGCGCCCGCTATGGCTACACCTTC.

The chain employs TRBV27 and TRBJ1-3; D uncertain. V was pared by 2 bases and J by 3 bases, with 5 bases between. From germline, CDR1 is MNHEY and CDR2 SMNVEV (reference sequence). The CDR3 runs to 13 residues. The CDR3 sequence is CASSLRGGNTIYF. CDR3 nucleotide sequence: TGTGCCAGCAGTTTAAGAGGTGGAAACACCATATATTTT.

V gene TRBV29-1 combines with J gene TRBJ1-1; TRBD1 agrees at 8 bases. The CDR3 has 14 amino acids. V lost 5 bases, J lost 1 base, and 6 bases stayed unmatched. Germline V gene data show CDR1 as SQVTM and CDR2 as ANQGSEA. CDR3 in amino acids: CSVWVTGGNTEAFF. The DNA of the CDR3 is TGCAGCGTTTGGGTAACAGGGGGGAACACTGAAGCTTTCTTT. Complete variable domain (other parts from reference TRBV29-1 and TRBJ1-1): SAVISQKPSRDICQRGTSLTIQCQVDSQVTMMFWYRQQPGQSLTLIATANQGSEATYESGFVIDKFPISRPNLTFSTLTVSNMSPEDSSIYLCSVWVTGGNTEAFFGQGTRLTVV.

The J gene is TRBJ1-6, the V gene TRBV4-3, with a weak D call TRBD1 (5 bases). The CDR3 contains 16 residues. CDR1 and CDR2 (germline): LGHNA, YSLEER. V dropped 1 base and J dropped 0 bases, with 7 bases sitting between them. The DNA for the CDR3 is TGCGCCAGCAGCCAAGGCGGGGCCTCCTATAATTCACCCCTCCACTTT. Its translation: CASSQGGASYNSPLHF.

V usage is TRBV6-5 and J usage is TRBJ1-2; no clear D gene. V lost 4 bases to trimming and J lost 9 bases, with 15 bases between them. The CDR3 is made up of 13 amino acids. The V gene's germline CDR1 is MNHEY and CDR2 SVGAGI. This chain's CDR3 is CASSLVAYGSYTF. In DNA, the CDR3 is TGTGCCAGCAGTTTGGTGGCCTATGGTAGCTACACCTTC.

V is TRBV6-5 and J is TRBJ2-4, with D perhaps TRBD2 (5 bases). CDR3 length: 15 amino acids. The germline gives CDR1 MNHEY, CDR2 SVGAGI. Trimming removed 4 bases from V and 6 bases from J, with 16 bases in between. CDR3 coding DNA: TGTGCCAGCAGTTGGAGCGGTACTGCGAGAAACATTCAGTACTTC. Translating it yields CASSWSGTARNIQYF.

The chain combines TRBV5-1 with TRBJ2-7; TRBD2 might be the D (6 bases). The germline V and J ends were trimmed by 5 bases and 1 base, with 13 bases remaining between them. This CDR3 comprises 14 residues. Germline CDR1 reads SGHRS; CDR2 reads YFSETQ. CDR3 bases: TGCGCCAGCAGTAGAGTGGGGGGATCCTACGAGCAGTACTTC. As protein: CASSRVGGSYEQYF. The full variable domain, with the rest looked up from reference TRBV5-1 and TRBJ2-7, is KAGVTQTPRYLIKTRGQQVTLSCSPISGHRSVSWYQQTPGQGLQFLFEYFSETQRNKGNFPGRFSGRQFSNSRSEMNVSTLELGDSALYLCASSRVGGSYEQYFGPGTRLTVT.

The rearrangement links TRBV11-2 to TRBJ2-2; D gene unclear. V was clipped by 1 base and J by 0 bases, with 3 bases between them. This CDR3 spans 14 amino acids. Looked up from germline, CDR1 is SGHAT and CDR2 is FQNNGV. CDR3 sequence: CASSLGPNTGELFF. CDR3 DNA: TGTGCCAGCAGCTTAGGTCCGAACACCGGGGAGCTGTTTTTT.